This is a list of T cell receptor beta chains from one sample in a study of shared clonotypes between healthy human individuals. Data came from immunoSEQ multiplex PCR; TCRdb stores just in-frame clones and leaves some out. The sample has millions of clones; just under 95% are singletons. The specimen sequenced was naive CD8+ T cells sorted from blood. The receptors were gathered from a man aged 18-30 years in good health. The CDR3 runs from the conserved cysteine through the conserved F or W.

V gene: TRBV6-1
J gene: TRBJ2-7
CDR3 protein: CASSELEGGYYEQYF

V gene: TRBV5-6
J gene: TRBJ1-5
CDR3 protein: CASSIDGQGSNQPQHF

V gene: TRBV27
J gene: TRBJ1-5
CDR3 protein: CASSPLGTGGPYSNQPQHF

V gene: TRBV11-2
J gene: TRBJ1-2
CDR3 protein: CASSLDRSGFASGYTF

V gene: TRBV4-1
J gene: TRBJ1-2
CDR3 protein: CASSQVGGSYGYTF

V gene: TRBV6-5
J gene: TRBJ2-1
CDR3 protein: CASSSRVTAYNEQFF

V gene: TRBV6-4
J gene: TRBJ2-7
CDR3 protein: CASSELAGGREQYF

V gene: TRBV11-3
J gene: TRBJ2-1
CDR3 protein: CASSLDASGGFYEQFF

V gene: TRBV6-6
J gene: TRBJ2-2
CDR3 protein: CASSYSGGRTGELFF

V gene: TRBV28
J gene: TRBJ2-3
CDR3 protein: CATRGAVAGDPDTQYF

V gene: TRBV29-1
J gene: TRBJ2-7
CDR3 protein: CSVRGGADSYEQYF

V gene: TRBV27
J gene: TRBJ2-3
CDR3 protein: CASSLSMAAGGTDTQYF

V gene: TRBV5-6
J gene: TRBJ1-2
CDR3 protein: CASRLGGHGYTF

V gene: TRBV27
J gene: TRBJ2-7
CDR3 protein: CASSFFGLAGYEQYF

V gene: TRBV28
J gene: TRBJ2-2
CDR3 protein: CASSYVAERGERNTGELFF

V gene: TRBV6-6
J gene: TRBJ2-5
CDR3 protein: CASSYSGHLQETQYF

V gene: TRBV21-1
J gene: TRBJ2-2
CDR3 protein: CASYRGTGELFF